The 2 T cell receptor beta chains reported below all come from one sample, sequenced in a study of cytomegalovirus exposure and HLA in healthy donors. PCR employed 60 Vbeta and 13 Jbeta primers. Sequencing was performed with immunoSEQ multiplex PCR; in TCRdb, only in-frame clones are kept and a portion is missing. This sample has about 160,000 clones; approximately 76% occur once, and the top ten carry approximately 1.3%. Input material: PBMCs. The receptors stem from a man aged 55 to 70 in good health and CMV-seronegative.

This chain uses TRBV5-6 with TRBJ2-3; possibly TRBD1 for D (6 bases). Germline V gene lookup returns CDR1 SGHDT and CDR2 YYEEEE. The CDR3 is made up of 16 amino acids. The ends were cut back, 3 bases at V and 0 bases at J, with 14 bases in the middle. The DNA of the CDR3 is TGTGCCAGCAGCTCAATTGACAGGTCTAGCACAGATACGCAGTATTTT. Its translation is CASSSIDRSSTDTQYF. The whole variable domain, remainder taken from reference TRBV5-6 and TRBJ2-3, is DAGVTQSPTHLIKTRGQQVTLRCSPKSGHDTVSWYQQALGQGPQFIFQYYEEEERQRGNFPDRFSGHQFPNYSSELNVNALLLGDSALYLCASSSIDRSSTDTQYFGPGTRLTVL.

The rearrangement links TRBV7-2 to TRBJ2-7, with 10 positions matching TRBD2. This CDR3 region has 16 residues. Germline loops: CDR1 SGHTA, CDR2 FQGNSA. The V segment lost 1 base and the J segment 2 bases; nucleotides outside the gene matches: 5. The DNA of the CDR3 is TGTGCCAGCAGCTTAGGGGCGAGCGGGGGGGCCTACGAGCAGTACTTC. As protein: CASSLGASGGAYEQYF.